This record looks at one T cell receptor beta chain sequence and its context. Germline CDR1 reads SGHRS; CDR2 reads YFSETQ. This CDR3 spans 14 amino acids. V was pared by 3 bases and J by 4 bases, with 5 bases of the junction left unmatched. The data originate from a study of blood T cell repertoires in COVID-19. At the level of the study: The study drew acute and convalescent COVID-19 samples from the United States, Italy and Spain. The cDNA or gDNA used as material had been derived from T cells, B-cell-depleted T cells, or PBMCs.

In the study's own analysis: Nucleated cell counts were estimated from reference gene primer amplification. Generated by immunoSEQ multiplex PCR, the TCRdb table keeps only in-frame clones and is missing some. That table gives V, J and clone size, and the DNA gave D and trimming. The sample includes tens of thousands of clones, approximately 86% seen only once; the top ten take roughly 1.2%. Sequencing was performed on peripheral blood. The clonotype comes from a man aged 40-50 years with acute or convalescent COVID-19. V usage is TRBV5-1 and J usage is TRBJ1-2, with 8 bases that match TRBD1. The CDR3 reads CASSSRQGSYGYTF. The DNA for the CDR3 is TGCGCCAGCAGCTCGAGACAGGGGAGCTATGGCTACACCTTC.